A single sample gave rise to the 21 T cell receptor beta chains below, sequenced in a study of blood T cell repertoires in COVID-19. The table came from immunoSEQ multiplex PCR; TCRdb's copy has only in-frame clones and leaves some out. Of about 530,000 clones listed, roughly 89% are singletons. The sample consisted of peripheral blood. Receptors were obtained from a woman aged 50 to 60 with COVID-19, enrolled during active disease.

This chain connects TRBV28 to TRBJ1-1; 9 nucleotides align to TRBD1. V lost 4 bases and J lost 5; bases outside the gene matches: 11. The CDR3 contains 16 residues. Looked up from germline, CDR1 is MDHEN and CDR2 is SYDVKM. DNA of the CDR3: TGTGCCAGCAGTTCGCCGGGACAGGGAACGATAACTGAAGCTTTCTTT. Protein: CASSSPGQGTITEAFF.

The chain links TRBV2 to TRBJ2-5; 7 bases are a match to TRBD1. The CDR3 totals 15 residues. The ends lost 6 bases at V and 3 bases at J; junction bases unmatched: 10. The germline V gene has CDR1 SNHLY and CDR2 FYNNEI. Here the CDR3 reads CASRDPGGTKETQYF. The DNA of the CDR3 is TGTGCCAGCAGGGACCCAGGGGGTACTAAAGAGACCCAGTACTTC.

The chain combines TRBV7-6 with TRBJ2-1; TRBD1 matches at 9 bases. The length of the CDR3 is 11 residues. Germline CDR1 is SGHVS and CDR2 is FNYEAQ. Unmatched junction bases numbered 0, after V lost 5 bases and J lost 10 bases. CDR3 protein: CASSGTGEQFF. In DNA form, the CDR3 reads TGTGCCAGCAGCGGGACAGGGGAGCAGTTCTTC.

The chain combines TRBV2 with TRBJ1-1; maybe TRBD1 (6 bases). Looked up from germline, CDR1 is SNHLY and CDR2 is FYNNEI. V gave up 5 bases and J gave up 1 base, with 8 bases separating them. The CDR3 consists of 13 residues. For the CDR3, the DNA is TGTGCCAGCAGTATGGGACAGAACACTGAAGCTTTCTTT. The encoded protein is CASSMGQNTEAFF.

The rearrangement uses TRBV2 and TRBJ1-5; D is uncertain. CDR1 is SNHLY and CDR2 is FYNNEI in the germline V gene. Trimming left V 7 bases short and J 6 bases short, with 13 bases between. This CDR3 is 13 amino acids long. The CDR3 DNA follows: TGTGCCAGCACCATCGGGGTTGGTCAGCCCCAGCATTTT. Amino acid sequence: CASTIGVGQPQHF.

This chain links TRBV9 with TRBJ1-1; no definite D call. The germline gives CDR1 SGDLS, CDR2 YYNGEE. V was pared by 3 bases and J by 5 bases, with 14 bases between. The CDR3 sequence is 14 residues long. The CDR3 spells CASSEYGGETEAFF. The CDR3 DNA is TGTGCCAGCAGCGAATACGGTGGAGAGACTGAAGCTTTCTTT.

This clone was counted between two and nine times. The chain employs TRBV7-9 and TRBJ1-2; D remains ambiguous. CDR3 size: 12 residues. CDR1 and CDR2 (germline): SEHNR, FQNEAQ (reference sequence). Trimming pared 5 bases from V and 4 bases from J, leaving 8 bases between. DNA for the CDR3: TGTGCCAGCAGCCTCGGAGCCTATGGCTACACCTTC. Residues: CASSLGAYGYTF.

The CDR3 protein is CASSPHSNQPQHF. The CDR3 DNA reads as TGCGCCAGCAGCCCCCATAGCAATCAGCCCCAGCATTTT. This rearrangement joins TRBV5-1 to TRBJ1-5, with D hard to call. This CDR3 has 13 amino acids. Germline V CDR1 and CDR2: SGHRS, YFSETQ. V lost 4 bases, J lost 0 bases, and 5 bases lay in between.

V usage is TRBV6-5 and J usage is TRBJ2-1; 7 nucleotides match TRBD1. This CDR3 has 12 amino acids. Germline CDR1 is MNHEY and CDR2 is SVGAGI. V gave up 11 bases and J gave up 6 bases; unmatched junction bases: 7. CDR3 in DNA: TGTGCCTCCCGGGACAGCCGCAATGAGCAGTTCTTC. The encoded protein is CASRDSRNEQFF.

The J gene is TRBJ1-5, the V gene TRBV30; maybe TRBD1 (5 bases). This CDR3 is built from 14 residues. Germline lookup yields CDR1 GTSNPN and CDR2 SVGIG (reference sequence). V was trimmed by 0 bases and J by 3 bases, leaving 9 bases between them. Here the CDR3 DNA reads TGTGCCTGGAGTGTCGGACACATCAATCAGCCCCAGCATTTT. Protein sequence: CAWSVGHINQPQHF.

The J gene is TRBJ2-5, the V gene TRBV30; D is possibly TRBD2 (5 bases). Per the germline V gene, CDR1 is GTSNPN and CDR2 is SVGIG (reference sequence). The V gene lost 0 bases and the J gene lost 4 bases, with 15 bases spanning the gap. The CDR3 sequence is 15 residues long. The CDR3 region has the DNA TGTGCCTGGAGTGTGGGTTTCGAGGGTGCAGAGACCCAGTACTTC. As protein: CAWSVGFEGAETQYF.

The V and J genes are TRBV7-2 and TRBJ2-1; D is uncertain. The V end lost 4 bases, the J end lost 8 bases, and 21 bases lay between the germline ends. The CDR3 spans 16 residues. Germline V CDR1 and CDR2: SGHTA, FQGNSA. The CDR3 sequence is CASSSSLPPGDDEQFF. In DNA, the CDR3 is TGTGCCAGCAGCTCATCACTGCCCCCGGGTGATGATGAGCAGTTCTTC.

The sample holds a few counts of this clone. V usage is TRBV2 and J usage is TRBJ1-2; D may be TRBD1 (5 bases). Germline-derived CDR1 and CDR2 are SNHLY and FYNNEI. V was trimmed by 0 bases and J by 4 bases, leaving 9 bases between them. The CDR3 has 14 amino acids. Written as DNA, the CDR3 is TGTGCCAGCAGTGAAGCCAGGGCTGGCTATGGCTACACCTTC. This translates into CASSEARAGYGYTF.

V and J are TRBV5-5 and TRBJ2-7; TRBD1 matches 8 bases. V lost 4 bases to trimming and J lost 3 bases; unmatched junction nucleotides: 12. CDR1 and CDR2 from the germline V gene are SGHKS and YYEKEE (reference sequence). The CDR3 spans 16 residues. The CDR3 spells CASSIGGQGGRYEQYF. As DNA, the CDR3 is TGTGCCAGCAGCATAGGCGGACAGGGTGGACGCTACGAGCAGTACTTC.

The chain has TRBV5-5 and TRBJ2-7; no firm D call. Trimming shortened V by 0 bases and J by 4 bases, and 2 bases separated the two germline ends. This CDR3 contains 11 residues. The germline CDR1 and CDR2 sequences are SGHKS and YYEKEE (reference sequence). CDR3 in amino acids: CASSLAYEQYF. CDR3 nucleotides: TGTGCCAGCAGCTTGGCTTACGAGCAGTACTTC.

The gene calls are TRBV7-3 and TRBJ2-3; D is unresolved. The CDR3 has 14 amino acids. With 0 bases removed from V and 4 bases from J, the gap between germline ends came to 8 bases. The V gene's germline CDR1 is SGHTA and CDR2 FQGTGA. DNA for the CDR3: TGTGCCAGCAGCTTAACGGCCCCTCCAGATACGCAGTATTTT. Amino acids: CASSLTAPPDTQYF.

V gene TRBV25-1 combines with J gene TRBJ2-1; perhaps TRBD2 as D (5 bases). This CDR3 has 15 residues. Germline CDR1 MGHDK, CDR2 SYGVNS. V gave up 2 bases and J gave up 7 bases, with 15 bases separating them. The DNA for the CDR3 is TGTGCCAGCAGTGAAGCGGCCGGGGTGCAGAATGAGCAGTTCTTC. This encodes CASSEAAGVQNEQFF.

The V and J genes are TRBV10-3 and TRBJ2-7; 12 bases align to TRBD1. V was clipped by 0 bases and J by 3 bases; unmatched bases: 6. CDR3 length: 17 residues. Germline V gene lookup returns CDR1 ENHRY and CDR2 SYGVKD. Here the CDR3 reads CAISESTRDRGHYEQYF. In nucleotides, the CDR3 is TGTGCCATCAGTGAGTCGACTCGGGACAGGGGGCACTACGAGCAGTACTTC.

J is TRBJ2-5 and V is TRBV5-4, with D unresolved. Germline values: CDR1 SGHNT, CDR2 YYREEE (reference sequence). CDR3 length: 16 amino acids. The ends were cut back, 1 base at V and 5 bases at J, with 18 bases in the middle. CDR3 bases: TGTGCCAGCAGCTTGTCCTTCGCGGCTCATAATGAGACCCAGTACTTC. This translates into CASSLSFAAHNETQYF.

Comment on this clone: At one end the junction does not follow the germline gene, possibly because of a read error. CDR3 nucleotide sequence: TGCGCCAGCACCTTGGGGACTAGCGGGGGCTACGAGCAGTACTTC. It specifies CASTLGTSGGYEQYF. The chain carries TRBV5-1 and TRBJ2-7; 14 positions agree with TRBD2. CDR1 is SGHRS, CDR2 YFSETQ, per germline. The CDR3 runs 15 residues. Combining the CDR3 with reference TRBV5-1 and TRBJ2-7 gives the whole variable domain KAGVTQTPRYLIKTRGQQVTLSCSPISGHRSVSWYQQTPGQGLQFLFEYFSETQRNKGNFPGRFSGRQFSNSRSEMNVSTLELGDSALYLCASTLGTSGGYEQYFGPGTRLTVT.

The chain couples TRBV11-3 to TRBJ2-3; 8 nucleotides match TRBD1. CDR1 and CDR2 (germline): SGHNT, YENEEA. The CDR3 has 16 residues. Germline trimming cut 5 bases from V and 3 bases from J; bases unmatched to any gene: 10. CDR3 in amino acids: CASSPHTGGETDTQYF. In nucleotides, the CDR3 is TGTGCCAGCAGCCCGCACACAGGGGGAGAGACAGATACGCAGTATTTT.